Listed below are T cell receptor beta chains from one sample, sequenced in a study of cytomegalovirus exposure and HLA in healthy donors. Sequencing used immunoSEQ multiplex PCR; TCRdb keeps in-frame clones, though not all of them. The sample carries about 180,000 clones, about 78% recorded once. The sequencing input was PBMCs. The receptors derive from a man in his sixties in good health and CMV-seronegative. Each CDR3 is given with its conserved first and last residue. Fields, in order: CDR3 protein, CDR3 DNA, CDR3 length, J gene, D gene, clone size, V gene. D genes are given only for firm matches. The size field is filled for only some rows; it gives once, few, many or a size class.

CASSSPSGGVGTEAFF,TGTGCCAGCAGTTCCCCATCTGGAGGGGTCGGCACTGAAGCTTTCTTT,16,TRBJ1-1,NA,NA,TRBV28
CASSSGRAYNEQFF,TGTGCCAGCAGTAGCGGGAGGGCCTACAATGAGCAGTTCTTC,14,TRBJ2-1,TRBD2,NA,TRBV28
CASSELAGGHHYNEQFF,TGCGCCAGCAGTGAACTAGCGGGGGGTCACCACTACAATGAGCAGTTCTTC,17,TRBJ2-1,TRBD2,NA,TRBV10-2
CASSLGESARYEQYF,TGTGCCAGCAGCTTAGGGGAGAGCGCCCGCTACGAGCAGTACTTC,15,TRBJ2-7,NA,NA,TRBV7-8
CASYSRDSKGYEQYF,TGTGCCAGCTACTCCCGGGATTCAAAAGGCTACGAGCAGTACTTC,15,TRBJ2-7,NA,NA,TRBV6-4
CASSFRGSPPSTDTQYF,TGCGCCAGCAGCTTTCGGGGGTCCCCCCCTAGCACAGATACGCAGTATTTT,17,TRBJ2-3,NA,NA,TRBV5-1
CASNLAGAEGDTQYF,TGTGCCAGCAATTTAGCGGGGGCTGAGGGAGATACGCAGTATTTT,15,TRBJ2-3,TRBD2,once,TRBV2
CASSPRGVEGPQHF,TGTGCCAGCAGCCCCCGAGGGGTGGAGGGGCCCCAGCATTTT,14,TRBJ1-5,NA,NA,TRBV5-4
CASSPDDRGRRGYPF,TGCGCCAGCAGCCCAGATGACAGGGGGCGGAGGGGCTACCCCTTC,15,TRBJ1-2,TRBD1,NA,TRBV5-1
CASTLTGFNEQFF,TGTGCCAGCACGCTGACTGGGTTCAATGAGCAGTTCTTC,13,TRBJ2-1,NA,once,TRBV14
CASSFSRSGNTIYF,TGTGCCAGCAGTTTCTCCCGCTCTGGAAACACCATATATTTT,14,TRBJ1-3,NA,NA,TRBV27
CASSLLYGTSEKLFF,TGTGCCAGCAGTTTATTATACGGGACAAGTGAAAAACTGTTTTTT,15,TRBJ1-4,NA,NA,TRBV27
CASRQSSGSSYEQYF,TGCGCCAGCAGGCAATCTAGCGGGAGCTCCTACGAGCAGTACTTC,15,TRBJ2-7,TRBD2,NA,TRBV5-1
CAWSLGRREQYF,TGTGCCTGGAGTTTAGGCAGGAGGGAGCAGTACTTC,12,TRBJ2-7,NA,NA,TRBV30
CASSVINQPQHF,TGTGCCAGCAGTGTTATCAATCAGCCCCAGCATTTT,12,TRBJ1-5,NA,NA,TRBV2
CASSNRAVNTEAFF,TGTGCCAGCTCAAACCGAGCCGTTAACACTGAAGCTTTCTTT,14,TRBJ1-1,NA,NA,TRBV18
CASSLWDRGNEQYF,TGTGCCAGCAGCTTATGGGACAGGGGGAACGAGCAGTACTTC,14,TRBJ2-7,TRBD1,few,TRBV7-2
CASGRGTYEQYF,TGTGCCAGCGGGAGGGGGACCTACGAGCAGTACTTC,12,TRBJ2-7,NA,NA,TRBV6-5
CSASRNEKLFF,TGCAGTGCTAGCCGGAATGAAAAACTGTTTTTT,11,TRBJ1-4,NA,NA,TRBV20-1
CAISEGGADSNQPQHF,TGTGCCATCAGTGAAGGGGGGGCAGATAGCAATCAGCCCCAGCATTTT,16,TRBJ1-5,NA,NA,TRBV10-3
CAWSVFRGGTDTQYF,TGTGCCTGGAGTGTATTTCGGGGGGGCACAGATACGCAGTATTTT,15,TRBJ2-3,TRBD2,NA,TRBV30
CSVKLAGMADTQYF,TGCAGCGTAAAACTAGCGGGGATGGCAGATACGCAGTATTTT,14,TRBJ2-3,TRBD2,once,TRBV29-1
CASSHLATTTDTQYF,TGTGCCAGCAGCCATCTAGCCACCACCACAGATACGCAGTATTTT,15,TRBJ2-3,NA,NA,TRBV7-2
CASSVDGGGYNEQFF,TGTGCCAGCAGCGTAGACGGGGGGGGATACAATGAGCAGTTCTTC,15,TRBJ2-1,TRBD2,NA,TRBV9
CASSPFSPGQGAYEQYF,TGTGCCAGCTCACCCTTTAGTCCGGGACAGGGAGCCTACGAGCAGTACTTC,17,TRBJ2-7,TRBD1,NA,TRBV18
CASSFRADSEAFF,TGTGCCAGCAGTTTTAGGGCCGACAGCGAAGCTTTCTTT,13,TRBJ1-1,NA,NA,TRBV27